These 4 T cell receptor beta chains came from one sample sequenced in a study of OX40 agonist ivuxolimab in advanced cancers. The protocol was immunoSEQ multiplex PCR, while the TCRdb copy is restricted to in-frame clones and leaves out a portion. The sample yields 70,000 or so clones, 92% seen once. The specimen comprised CD4+ or CD8+ T cells sorted from blood, sampled in a trial of the OX40 agonist ivuxolimab. These receptors originate from an adult with an advanced solid tumor such as melanoma, head and neck, liver or kidney cancer.

CDR3 in DNA: TGCGCCAGCAGTTACACTCGGGGGGCCGGCACAGATACGCAGTATTTT. Translation gives CASSYTRGAGTDTQYF. The chain couples TRBV5-1 to TRBJ2-3; D is perhaps TRBD2 (7 bases). The ends were cut back, 5 bases at V and 1 base at J, with 17 bases in the middle. CDR1 and CDR2 from the germline V gene are SGHRS and YFSETQ. The CDR3 runs 16 residues.

J is TRBJ2-5 and V is TRBV7-9; TRBD1 agrees at 9 bases. Trimming took 5 bases from V and 5 from J; bases not matched to a gene: 9. Germline V gene data show CDR1 as SEHNR and CDR2 as FQNEAQ (reference sequence). The CDR3 length is 15 residues. In DNA form, the CDR3 reads TGTGCCAGCAGCGTACCGGGACAGGGTGGGGAGACCCAGTACTTC. Its protein product is CASSVPGQGGETQYF. The entire variable domain, with the rest obtained from reference TRBV7-9 and TRBJ2-5, is as follows: DTGVSQNPRHKITKRGQNVTFRCDPISEHNRLYWYRQTLGQGPEFLTYFQNEAQLEKSRLLSDRFSAERPKGSFSTLEIQRTEQGDSAMYLCASSVPGQGGETQYFGPGTRLLVL.

The chain is built from TRBV4-3 and TRBJ2-3; 10 bases fit TRBD2. Trimming took 1 base from V and 0 from J; bases not matched to a gene: 4. The germline V gene encodes CDR1 LGHNA and CDR2 YSLEER. The CDR3 has 17 residues. CDR3 DNA sequence: TGCGCCAGCAGCCAAGTAGCGGGGGGCACTAGCACAGATACGCAGTATTTT. It translates to CASSQVAGGTSTDTQYF.

V is TRBV4-3 and J is TRBJ1-2, with TRBD1 identical over 11 bases. J gave up 4 bases and V 2 bases, and 6 bases lay outside the gene matches. The CDR3 length is 16 residues. The germline V gene has CDR1 LGHNA and CDR2 YSLEER. CDR3 nucleotide sequence: TGCGCCAGCAGCCAAACCGGGACAGGGGGGGCCTATGGCTACACCTTC. This translates into CASSQTGTGGAYGYTF.